A selection of T cell receptor beta chains follows, all from one sample in a study of blood T cell repertoires in COVID-19. The protocol was immunoSEQ multiplex PCR, while the TCRdb copy is restricted to in-frame clones and leaves out a portion. The sample holds 80,000 or so clones, about 92% seen once. The sample consisted of peripheral blood. All receptors come from a man in his fifties with acute or convalescent COVID-19. Both conserved end residues are part of each CDR3. Not all rows give a size; the values are once, few, many and, for expanded clones, a class.

clone_size: .; v_call: TRBV7-8; cdr3_aa: CASSLVVRSVTQYF
clone_size: .; v_call: TRBV10-2; cdr3_aa: CASSESTGETQYF
clone_size: .; v_call: TRBV27; cdr3_aa: CASSSSRWGHGYTF
clone_size: few; v_call: TRBV30; cdr3_aa: CAWSGTQVGPQHF
clone_size: .; v_call: TRBV11-2; cdr3_aa: CASSPGTGLQHYEQYF
clone_size: .; v_call: TRBV9; cdr3_aa: CASTAGGTGELFF
clone_size: .; v_call: TRBV24-1; cdr3_aa: CATSDRTAGGTDTQYF
clone_size: .; v_call: TRBV3-1/TRBV3-2; cdr3_aa: CASSQEIRGDRNSPLHF
clone_size: .; v_call: TRBV28; cdr3_aa: CASSPLPSGSTDTQYF
clone_size: .; v_call: TRBV2; cdr3_aa: CASSDYEKLFF
clone_size: .; v_call: TRBV7-3; cdr3_aa: CASSSGQGAKNIQYF
clone_size: .; v_call: TRBV9; cdr3_aa: CASSVEISGRATGANVLTF
clone_size: few; v_call: TRBV7-2; cdr3_aa: CASSPRGQGSGKLFF
clone_size: .; v_call: TRBV3-1/TRBV3-2; cdr3_aa: CASSQAGGSYEQYF
clone_size: .; v_call: TRBV19; cdr3_aa: CASSSQGDETQYF
clone_size: once; v_call: TRBV6-5; cdr3_aa: CASRNSGEKLFF
clone_size: .; v_call: TRBV27; cdr3_aa: CASSTNRGRSAEAFF
clone_size: .; v_call: TRBV7-8; cdr3_aa: CASSSPRGLAGTGELFF
clone_size: .; v_call: TRBV5-3; cdr3_aa: CARSLWGRGSGRAENEQFF
clone_size: .; v_call: TRBV5-5; cdr3_aa: CASSLGLAGGPYEQYF
clone_size: .; v_call: TRBV27; cdr3_aa: CASSSGLANYNEQFF
clone_size: .; v_call: TRBV2; cdr3_aa: CASTPDSLSNQPQHF
clone_size: .; v_call: TRBV2; cdr3_aa: CASSEAYGGVGNEQFF
clone_size: .; v_call: TRBV4-2; cdr3_aa: CASSSWTSEFSYNEQFF
clone_size: .; v_call: TRBV2; cdr3_aa: CASSRDRQEQNEKLFF
clone_size: .; v_call: TRBV5-1; cdr3_aa: CASSVTGVIGTDTQYF
clone_size: .; v_call: TRBV5-1; cdr3_aa: CASSGASGGETQYF
clone_size: .; v_call: TRBV2; cdr3_aa: CASSSDRGKGAFF
clone_size: .; v_call: TRBV19; cdr3_aa: CASSHREGETQYF
clone_size: few; v_call: TRBV2; cdr3_aa: CASSQEQVNVSPLHF
clone_size: .; v_call: TRBV7-9; cdr3_aa: CASSPAGAVQFF
clone_size: .; v_call: TRBV27; cdr3_aa: CASSTISTGPGMNTEAFF
clone_size: .; v_call: TRBV29-1; cdr3_aa: CSVLQGMDEQYF
clone_size: few; v_call: TRBV11-2; cdr3_aa: CASSLDSRTNTEAFF
clone_size: .; v_call: TRBV3-1/TRBV3-2; cdr3_aa: CASSQDLERPQHF
clone_size: .; v_call: TRBV28; cdr3_aa: CASSVRQGFYGYTF
clone_size: .; v_call: TRBV3-1/TRBV3-2; cdr3_aa: CASSQDRGGGAMYGYTF
clone_size: once; v_call: TRBV2; cdr3_aa: CASSVRQSTDTQYF
clone_size: .; v_call: TRBV3-1/TRBV3-2; cdr3_aa: CASRLGTGAQETQYF
clone_size: .; v_call: TRBV29-1; cdr3_aa: CSVDNGAGGYTF
clone_size: .; v_call: TRBV3-1/TRBV3-2; cdr3_aa: CASNLGQDDTEAFF
clone_size: .; v_call: TRBV11-2; cdr3_aa: CASSLERTTTGELFF
clone_size: .; v_call: TRBV28; cdr3_aa: CASSPLAGGGDEQFF
clone_size: .; v_call: TRBV7-2; cdr3_aa: CASSLGTRGRYNEQFF
clone_size: .; v_call: TRBV11-2; cdr3_aa: CASSSAGGPYEQYF
clone_size: .; v_call: TRBV4-1; cdr3_aa: CASSQDWTSGSYEQYF
clone_size: .; v_call: TRBV19; cdr3_aa: CASSMPDRNQPQHF
clone_size: .; v_call: TRBV2; cdr3_aa: CASGSTGGGYTF
clone_size: once; v_call: TRBV18; cdr3_aa: CASSPPGQGQSPLHF
clone_size: .; v_call: TRBV3-1/TRBV3-2; cdr3_aa: CASSQISRDYGYTF
clone_size: .; v_call: TRBV9; cdr3_aa: CASSPHPDTTNEKLFF